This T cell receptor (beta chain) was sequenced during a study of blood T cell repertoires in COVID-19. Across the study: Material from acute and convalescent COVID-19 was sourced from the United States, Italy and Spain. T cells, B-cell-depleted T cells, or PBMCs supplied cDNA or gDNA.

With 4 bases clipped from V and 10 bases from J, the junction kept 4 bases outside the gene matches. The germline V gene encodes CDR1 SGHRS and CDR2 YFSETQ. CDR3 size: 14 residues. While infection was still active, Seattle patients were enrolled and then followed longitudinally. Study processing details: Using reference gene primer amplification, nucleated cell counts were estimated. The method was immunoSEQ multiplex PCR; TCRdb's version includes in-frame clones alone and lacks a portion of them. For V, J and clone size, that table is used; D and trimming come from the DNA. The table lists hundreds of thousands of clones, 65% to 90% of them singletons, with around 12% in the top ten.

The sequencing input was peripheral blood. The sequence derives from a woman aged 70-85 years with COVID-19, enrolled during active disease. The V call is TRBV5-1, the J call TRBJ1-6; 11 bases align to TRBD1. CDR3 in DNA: TGCGCCAGCAGCGAGGGACAGGGGGGATCACCCCTCCACTTT. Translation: CASSEGQGGSPLHF. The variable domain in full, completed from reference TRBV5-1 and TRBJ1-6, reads KAGVTQTPRYLIKTRGQQVTLSCSPISGHRSVSWYQQTPGQGLQFLFEYFSETQRNKGNFPGRFSGRQFSNSRSEMNVSTLELGDSALYLCASSEGQGGSPLHFGNGTRLTVT.